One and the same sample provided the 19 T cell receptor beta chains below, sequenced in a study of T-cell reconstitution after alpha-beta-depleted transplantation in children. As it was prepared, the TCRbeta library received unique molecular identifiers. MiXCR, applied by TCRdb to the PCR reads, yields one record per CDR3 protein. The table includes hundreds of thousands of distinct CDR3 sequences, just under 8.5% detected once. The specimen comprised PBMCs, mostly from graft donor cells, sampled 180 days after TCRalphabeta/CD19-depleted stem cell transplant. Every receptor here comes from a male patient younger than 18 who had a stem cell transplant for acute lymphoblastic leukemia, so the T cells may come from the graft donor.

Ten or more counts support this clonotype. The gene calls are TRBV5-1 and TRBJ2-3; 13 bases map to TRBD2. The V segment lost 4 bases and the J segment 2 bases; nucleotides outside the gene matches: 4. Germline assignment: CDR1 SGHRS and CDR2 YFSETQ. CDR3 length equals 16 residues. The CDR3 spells CASSPGLAGITDTQYF. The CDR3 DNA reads TGCGCCAGCAGCCCGGGACTAGCGGGAATCACAGATACGCAGTATTTT.

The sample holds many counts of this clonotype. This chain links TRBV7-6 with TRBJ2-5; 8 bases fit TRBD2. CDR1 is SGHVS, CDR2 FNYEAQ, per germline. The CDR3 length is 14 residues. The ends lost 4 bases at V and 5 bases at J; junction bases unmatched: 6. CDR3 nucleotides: TGTGCCAGCAGCTATGGGCCTAGCGGGGAGACCCAGTACTTC. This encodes CASSYGPSGETQYF.

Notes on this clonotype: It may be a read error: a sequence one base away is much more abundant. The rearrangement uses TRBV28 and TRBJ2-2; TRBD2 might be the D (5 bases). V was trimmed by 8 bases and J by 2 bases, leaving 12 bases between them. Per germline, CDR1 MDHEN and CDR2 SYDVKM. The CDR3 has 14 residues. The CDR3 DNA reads TGTGCCAGCTTAAGGGAGACCAACACCGGGGAGCTGTTTTTT. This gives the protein CASLRETNTGELFF.

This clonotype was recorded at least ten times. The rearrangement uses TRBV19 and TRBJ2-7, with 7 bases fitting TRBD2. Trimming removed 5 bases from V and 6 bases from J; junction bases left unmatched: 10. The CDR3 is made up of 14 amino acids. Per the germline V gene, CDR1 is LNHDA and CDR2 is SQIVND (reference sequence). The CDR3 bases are TGTGCCAGTAGTTTACACGCGGGAGTTGGCGAGCAGTACTTC. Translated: CASSLHAGVGEQYF.

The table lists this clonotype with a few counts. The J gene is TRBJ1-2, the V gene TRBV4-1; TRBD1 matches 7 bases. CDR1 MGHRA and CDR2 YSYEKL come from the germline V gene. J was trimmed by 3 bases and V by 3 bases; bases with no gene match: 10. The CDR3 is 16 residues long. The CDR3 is CASSQTDRPRYYGYTF. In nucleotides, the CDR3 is TGCGCCAGCAGCCAGACGGACAGGCCAAGATACTATGGCTACACCTTC.

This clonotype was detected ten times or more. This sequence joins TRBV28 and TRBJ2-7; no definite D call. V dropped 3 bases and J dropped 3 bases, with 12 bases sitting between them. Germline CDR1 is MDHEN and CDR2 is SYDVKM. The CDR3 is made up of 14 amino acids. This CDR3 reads CASSFGHRYYEQYF. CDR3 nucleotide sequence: TGTGCCAGCAGTTTTGGCCATCGCTACTACGAGCAGTACTTC.

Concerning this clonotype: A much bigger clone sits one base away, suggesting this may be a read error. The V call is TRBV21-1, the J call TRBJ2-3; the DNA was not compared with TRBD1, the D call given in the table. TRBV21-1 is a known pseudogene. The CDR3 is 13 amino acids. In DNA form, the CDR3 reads TGTGCCAGCAGCAACGGGACAACAGATACGCAGTATTTT. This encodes CASSNGTTDTQYF.

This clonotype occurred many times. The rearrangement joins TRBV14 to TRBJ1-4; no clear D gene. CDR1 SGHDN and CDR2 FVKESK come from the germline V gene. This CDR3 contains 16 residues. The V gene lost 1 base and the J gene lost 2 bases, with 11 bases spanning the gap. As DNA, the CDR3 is TGTGCCAGCAGCCAAGTTCTCCGGGGTACTAATGAAAAACTGTTTTTT. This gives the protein CASSQVLRGTNEKLFF.

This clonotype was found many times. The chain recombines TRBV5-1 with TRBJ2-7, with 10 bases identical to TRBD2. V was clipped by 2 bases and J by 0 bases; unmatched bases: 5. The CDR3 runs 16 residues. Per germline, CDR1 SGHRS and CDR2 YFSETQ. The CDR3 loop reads CASSFAGTSVSYEQYF. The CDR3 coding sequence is TGCGCCAGCAGCTTTGCCGGGACTAGCGTCTCCTACGAGCAGTACTTC.

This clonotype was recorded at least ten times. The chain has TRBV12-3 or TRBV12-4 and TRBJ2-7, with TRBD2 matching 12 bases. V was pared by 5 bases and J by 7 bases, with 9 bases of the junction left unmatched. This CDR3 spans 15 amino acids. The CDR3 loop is CASSPSSGRAKEQYF. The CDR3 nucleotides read TGTGCCAGCAGTCCTTCTAGCGGGAGGGCCAAGGAGCAGTACTTC.

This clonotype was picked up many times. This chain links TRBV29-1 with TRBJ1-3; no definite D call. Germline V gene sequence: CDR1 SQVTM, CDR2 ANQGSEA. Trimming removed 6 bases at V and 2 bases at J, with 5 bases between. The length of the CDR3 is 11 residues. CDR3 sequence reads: CSVMAGNTIYF. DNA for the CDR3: TGCAGCGTCATGGCTGGAAACACCATATATTTT.

CDR3 in amino acids: CASSLVGAQGNTEAFF. The DNA for the CDR3 is TGTGCCAGCAGCTTAGTAGGAGCGCAGGGGAACACTGAAGCTTTCTTT. This rearrangement joins TRBV7-9 to TRBJ1-1; maybe TRBD1 (5 bases). The CDR3 is made up of 16 amino acids. The V and J ends lost 1 base and 1 base respectively, with 13 bases between them. CDR1 is SEHNR, CDR2 FQNEAQ, per germline (reference sequence).

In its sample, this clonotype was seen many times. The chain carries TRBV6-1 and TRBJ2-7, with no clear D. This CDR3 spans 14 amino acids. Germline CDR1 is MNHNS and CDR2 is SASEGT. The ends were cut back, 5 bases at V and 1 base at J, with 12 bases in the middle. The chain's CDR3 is CASSQTDGSYEQYF. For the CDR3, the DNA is TGTGCCAGCAGTCAAACCGACGGATCCTACGAGCAGTACTTC.

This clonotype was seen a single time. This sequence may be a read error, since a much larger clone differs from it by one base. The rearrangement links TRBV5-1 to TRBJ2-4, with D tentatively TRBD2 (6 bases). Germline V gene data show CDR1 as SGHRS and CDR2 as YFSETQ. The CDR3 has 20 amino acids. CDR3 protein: CASSPGMWSEGLLTKNIRYF. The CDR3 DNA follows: TGCGCCAGCAGCCCCGGGATGTGGTCGGAGGGGTTGTTGACCAAAAACATTCGGTACTTC.

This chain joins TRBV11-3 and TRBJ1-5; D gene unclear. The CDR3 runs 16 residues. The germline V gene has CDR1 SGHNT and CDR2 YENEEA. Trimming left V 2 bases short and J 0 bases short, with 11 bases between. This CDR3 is CASSLREQYSNQPQHF. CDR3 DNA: TGTGCCAGCAGCTTAAGGGAGCAGTATAGCAATCAGCCCCAGCATTTT.

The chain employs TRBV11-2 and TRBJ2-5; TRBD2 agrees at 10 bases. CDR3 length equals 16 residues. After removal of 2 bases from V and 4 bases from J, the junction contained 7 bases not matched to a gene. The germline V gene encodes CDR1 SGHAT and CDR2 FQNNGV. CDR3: CASSLYPAGGPETQYF. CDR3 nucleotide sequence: TGTGCCAGCAGCTTATATCCAGCGGGGGGGCCAGAGACCCAGTACTTC.

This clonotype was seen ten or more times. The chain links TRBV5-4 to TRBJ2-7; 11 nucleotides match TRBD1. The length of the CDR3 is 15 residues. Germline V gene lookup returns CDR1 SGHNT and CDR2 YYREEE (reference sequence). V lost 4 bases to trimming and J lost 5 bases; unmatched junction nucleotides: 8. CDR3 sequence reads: CASSQGTGGYDEQYF. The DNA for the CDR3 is TGTGCCAGCAGCCAAGGGACAGGGGGTTACGACGAGCAGTACTTC.

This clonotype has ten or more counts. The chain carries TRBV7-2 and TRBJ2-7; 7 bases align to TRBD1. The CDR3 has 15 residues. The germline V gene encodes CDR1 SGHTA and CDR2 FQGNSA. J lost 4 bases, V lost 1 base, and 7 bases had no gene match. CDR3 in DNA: TGTGCCAGCAGCTTAGGCAGGGGGTTAGAGTACGAGCAGTACTTC. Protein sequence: CASSLGRGLEYEQYF.

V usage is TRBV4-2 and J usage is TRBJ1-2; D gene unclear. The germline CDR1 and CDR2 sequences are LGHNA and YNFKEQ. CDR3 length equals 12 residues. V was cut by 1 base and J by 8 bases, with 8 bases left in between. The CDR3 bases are TGTGCCAGCAGCCAAGGGGGATGGGGCTACACCTTC. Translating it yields CASSQGGWGYTF.